Here is one TCR beta chain with its context. Its antigen is as yet unknown. Germline values: CDR1 SGHRS, CDR2 YFSETQ. The CDR3 runs 13 residues. Trimming left V 0 bases short and J 7 bases short, with 8 bases between. DNA was extracted from unsorted cell suspensions stored frozen. This entry is derived from a study of immune cell composition in non-small cell lung cancer. Study-wide points: Top 10 clone scores and clonality were higher in squamous than adenocarcinoma.

Repertoires were generated with immunoSEQ multiplex PCR, while TCRdb's copy carries only in-frame clones and drops some. The sample has some 9,200 clones, around 62% seen once. The chain is built from TRBV5-1 and TRBJ2-1, with D tentatively TRBD2 (6 bases). The TCR comes from a human donor with non-small cell lung cancer. The sequenced sample was lung tumor tissue. CDR3 coding DNA: TGCGCCAGCAGCTTGGTTGGAGGGAATGAGCAGTTCTTC. Translated, it gives CASSLVGGNEQFF. The entire variable domain, with the rest obtained from reference TRBV5-1 and TRBJ2-1, is as follows: KAGVTQTPRYLIKTRGQQVTLSCSPISGHRSVSWYQQTPGQGLQFLFEYFSETQRNKGNFPGRFSGRQFSNSRSEMNVSTLELGDSALYLCASSLVGGNEQFFGPGTRLTVL.